This paragraph covers one TCR beta chain sequence. Its antigen remains unidentified. The naive CD8 subset, CD45RO-negative cells positively selected for CCR7, excluded terminally differentiated effector memory CD45RA+ cells. The CDR3 runs to 14 residues. Germline loops: CDR1 SGHDN, CDR2 FVKESK. The V gene lost 0 bases and the J gene lost 7 bases, with 13 bases spanning the gap. This sample is part of a study of shared clonotypes between healthy human individuals. Across the whole study: Aged between 18 and 49, the donors were two women and three men.

Study findings and constraints: Roughly 5% of naive CD4 clonotypes were common to a handful of donors.

The study ran the assay at deep level. As handled by the study authors: Filtering was not the same, since immunoSEQ gave junction-only sequences without quality scores. Measured with immunoSEQ multiplex PCR; TCRdb has only the in-frame clones, and not every one. That table gives V, J and clone size, and the DNA gave D and trimming. The table records some 2.1 million clones, around 93% of them present only once. This receptor was identified in a man between 18 and 35 years old in good health. Some clones in this sample may be carry-over from other donors' samples. What was sequenced was naive CD8+ T cells from PBMCs. The rearrangement links TRBV14 to TRBJ2-7; no reliable D call. The CDR3 spells CASSQEEHRGEQYF. CDR3 nucleotides: TGTGCCAGCAGCCAAGAAGAACACCGAGGAGAGCAGTACTTC.